What follows are 9 T cell receptor beta chains derived from one specimen sequenced in a study of blood T cell repertoires in COVID-19. Assay: immunoSEQ multiplex PCR; the TCRdb copy retains only in-frame clones and omits some. The sample contains 300,000 to 350,000 clones, under 95% of which appear only once. Sample: peripheral blood. These TCRs come from a woman between 18 and 29 years old who had recovered from COVID-19.

This clone was recorded once. V and J are TRBV24-1 and TRBJ1-4; 10 bases map to TRBD1. This CDR3 region has 17 residues. V gave up 4 bases and J gave up 3 bases; unmatched junction bases: 7. Per germline, CDR1 KGHDR and CDR2 SFDVKD. CDR3 residues: CATSDPGQGVANEKLFF. As DNA, the CDR3 is TGTGCCACCAGTGACCCCGGACAGGGGGTTGCTAATGAAAAACTGTTTTTT.

The chain links TRBV5-6 to TRBJ1-4; 8 nucleotides align to TRBD1. The germline CDR1 and CDR2 sequences are SGHDT and YYEEEE. The CDR3 has 14 amino acids. V shed 0 bases and J 10 bases; nucleotides not matched to a gene: 5. The CDR3 DNA sequence: TGTGCCAGCAGCTTGGGCAGGGGGCAAGGAAAACTGTTTTTT. Protein sequence: CASSLGRGQGKLFF.

The chain recombines TRBV11-3 with TRBJ2-1; 12 nucleotides agree with TRBD2. J gave up 7 bases and V 5 bases, and 12 bases lay outside the gene matches. The germline V gene encodes CDR1 SGHNT and CDR2 YENEEA. CDR3 length equals 17 residues. CDR3 sequence (DNA): TGTGCCAGCAGCATAAGAACAGGACTAGCGGGATTTAATGAGCAGTTCTTC. Translated, it gives CASSIRTGLAGFNEQFF.

This rearrangement joins TRBV5-1 to TRBJ1-5, with 9 bases identical to TRBD1. Germline V gives CDR1 SGHRS, CDR2 YFSETQ. Losses at the gene ends were 4 bases for V and 5 bases for J; bases not matched to a gene: 4. The CDR3 runs 14 residues. The CDR3 DNA follows: TGCGCCAGCAGCACCGGGACAGGGCATCAGCCCCAGCATTTT. Protein product: CASSTGTGHQPQHF.

This sequence joins TRBV30 and TRBJ1-6; D is uncertain. This CDR3 contains 14 residues. V dropped 0 bases and J dropped 7 bases, with 10 bases sitting between them. The germline V gene has CDR1 GTSNPN and CDR2 SVGIG (reference sequence). The CDR3, as DNA: TGTGCCTGGAGTGTACTTGAGGAGAATTCACCCCTCCACTTT. Translated: CAWSVLEENSPLHF.

A remark on this clone: Different DNA sequences within this sample yield the same CDR3. V is TRBV7-2 and J is TRBJ2-7; 7 nucleotides agree with TRBD2. The V gene's germline CDR1 is SGHTA and CDR2 FQGNSA. The CDR3 consists of 15 residues. The ends lost 2 bases at V and 0 bases at J; junction bases unmatched: 4. The DNA for the CDR3 is TGTGCCAGCAGCTTATCAGGCGGGAGCTCCTACGAGCAGTACGTC. Its translation: CASSLSGGSSYEQYV.

The genes are TRBV14 and TRBJ1-1; D ambiguous. The CDR3 is 13 residues long. The V gene's germline CDR1 is SGHDN and CDR2 FVKESK. V was pared by 1 base and J by 3 bases, with 6 bases between. CDR3 amino acids: CASSQVSYTEAFF. The CDR3 nucleotides are TGTGCCAGCAGCCAAGTCAGTTACACTGAAGCTTTCTTT.

The J gene is TRBJ2-7, the V gene TRBV30, with TRBD1 identical over 7 bases. CDR1 GTSNPN and CDR2 SVGIG come from the germline V gene (reference sequence). The CDR3 consists of 15 residues. V dropped 1 base and J dropped 0; count of bases not matched to a gene: 6. CDR3 amino acids: CAWSAGQGDSYEQYV. The CDR3 DNA follows: TGTGCCTGGAGTGCAGGGCAGGGGGACTCCTACGAGCAGTACGTC.

This sequence joins TRBV6-5 and TRBJ2-7; 7 positions match TRBD2. Germline CDR1 MNHEY, CDR2 SVGAGI. CDR3 length equals 13 residues. Trimming at V came to 7 bases and at J to 1 base, leaving 4 bases not matched to a gene. CDR3 nucleotides: TGTGCCAGCACACTAGCGCAATCCTACGAGCAGTACGTC. It encodes CASTLAQSYEQYV.